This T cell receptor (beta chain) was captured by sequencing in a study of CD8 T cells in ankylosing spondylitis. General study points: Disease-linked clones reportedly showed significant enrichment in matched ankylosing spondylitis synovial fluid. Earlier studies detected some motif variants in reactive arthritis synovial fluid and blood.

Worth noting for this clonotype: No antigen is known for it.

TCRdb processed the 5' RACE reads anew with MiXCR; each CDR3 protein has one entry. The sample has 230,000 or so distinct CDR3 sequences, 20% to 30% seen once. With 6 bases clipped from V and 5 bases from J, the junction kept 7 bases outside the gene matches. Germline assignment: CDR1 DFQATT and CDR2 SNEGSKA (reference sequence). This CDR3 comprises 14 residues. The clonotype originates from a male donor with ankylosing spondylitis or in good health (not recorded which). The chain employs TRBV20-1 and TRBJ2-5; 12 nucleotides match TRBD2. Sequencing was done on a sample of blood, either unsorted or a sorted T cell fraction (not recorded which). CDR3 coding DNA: TGCAGTGCCGCGAGGCTAGCGGGGGGGGAGACCCAGTACTTC. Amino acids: CSAARLAGGETQYF.